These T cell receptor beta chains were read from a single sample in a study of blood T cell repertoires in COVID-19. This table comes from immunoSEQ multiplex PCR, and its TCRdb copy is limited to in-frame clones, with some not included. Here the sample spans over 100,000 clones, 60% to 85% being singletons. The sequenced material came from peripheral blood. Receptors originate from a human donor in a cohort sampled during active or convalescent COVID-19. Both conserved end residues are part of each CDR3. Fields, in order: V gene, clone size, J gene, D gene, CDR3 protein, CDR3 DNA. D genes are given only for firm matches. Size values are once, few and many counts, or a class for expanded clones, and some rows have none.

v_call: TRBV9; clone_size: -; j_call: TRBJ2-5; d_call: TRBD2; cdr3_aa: CASSGVGLATETQYF; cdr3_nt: TGTGCCAGCAGCGGGGTGGGACTAGCGACGGAGACCCAGTACTTC
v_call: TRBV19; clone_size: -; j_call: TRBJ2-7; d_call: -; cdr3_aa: CASRAPGEQYF; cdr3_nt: TGTGCCAGTAGGGCCCCGGGGGAGCAGTACTTC
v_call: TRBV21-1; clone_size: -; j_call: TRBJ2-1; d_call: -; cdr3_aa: CASSNGLAGPFF; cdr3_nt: TGTGCCAGCAGCAACGGACTAGCGGGCCCGTTCTTC
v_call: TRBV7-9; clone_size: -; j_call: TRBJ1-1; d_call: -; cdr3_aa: CASSGEGAFF; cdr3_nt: TGTGCCAGCAGCGGGGAGGGAGCTTTCTTT
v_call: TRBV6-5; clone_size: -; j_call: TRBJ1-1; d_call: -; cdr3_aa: CASTLSRAGNTEAFF; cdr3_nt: TGTGCCAGCACCCTCAGTCGAGCAGGGAACACTGAAGCTTTCTTT
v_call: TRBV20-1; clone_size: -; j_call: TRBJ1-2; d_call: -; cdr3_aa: CSASGSYGYTF; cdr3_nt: TGCAGTGCTAGCGGGAGTTATGGCTACACCTTC
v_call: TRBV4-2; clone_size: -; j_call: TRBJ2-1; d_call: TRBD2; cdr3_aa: CASSPLGASGGAGYNEQFF; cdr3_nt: TGTGCCAGCAGCCCTCTTGGGGCTAGCGGGGGGGCCGGGTACAATGAGCAGTTCTTC
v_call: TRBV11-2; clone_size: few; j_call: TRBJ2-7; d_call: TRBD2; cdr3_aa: CASSSSGLADYEQYF; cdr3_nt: TGTGCCAGCAGCTCGTCGGGACTAGCGGACTACGAGCAGTACTTC
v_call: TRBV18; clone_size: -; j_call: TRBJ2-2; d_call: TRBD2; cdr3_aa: CASSLIAGGPTGELFF; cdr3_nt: TGTGCCAGCTCACTTATAGCGGGAGGTCCGACCGGGGAGCTGTTTTTT
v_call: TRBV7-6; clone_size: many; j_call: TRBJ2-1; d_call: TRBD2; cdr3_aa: CAIGTSGFYNEQFF; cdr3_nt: TGTGCCATCGGGACTAGCGGCTTCTACAATGAGCAGTTCTTC
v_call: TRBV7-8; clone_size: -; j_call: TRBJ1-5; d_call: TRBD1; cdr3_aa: CASSPNPGQRINQPQHF; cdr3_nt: TGTGCCAGCAGCCCAAACCCGGGACAGAGAATTAATCAGCCCCAGCATTTT
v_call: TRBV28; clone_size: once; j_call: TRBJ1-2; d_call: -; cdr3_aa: CASRYFYGYTF; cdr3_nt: TGTGCCAGCAGGTACTTCTATGGCTACACCTTC
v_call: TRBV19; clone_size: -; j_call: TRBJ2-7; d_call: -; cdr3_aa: CASADLVPPYEQYF; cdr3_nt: TGTGCCAGTGCCGACTTAGTTCCCCCCTACGAGCAGTACTTC
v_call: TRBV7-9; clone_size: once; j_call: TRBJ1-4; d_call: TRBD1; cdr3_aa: CASSLARQGREKLFF; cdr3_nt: TGTGCCAGCAGCTTAGCGCGACAGGGTAGGGAAAAACTGTTTTTT
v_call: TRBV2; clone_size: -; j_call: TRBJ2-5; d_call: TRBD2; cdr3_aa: CASSEGLAGGQETQYF; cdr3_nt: TGTGCCAGCAGTGAGGGACTAGCGGGAGGCCAAGAGACCCAGTACTTC
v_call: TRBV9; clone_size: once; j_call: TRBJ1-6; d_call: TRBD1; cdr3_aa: CASSPGTAHGNSYNSPLHF; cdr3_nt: TGTGCCAGCAGCCCTGGGACAGCACACGGTAACTCCTATAATTCACCCCTCCACTTT
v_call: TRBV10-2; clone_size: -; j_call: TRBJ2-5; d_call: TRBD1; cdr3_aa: CASTHLRTGKGVETQYF; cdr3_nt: TGCGCCAGCACTCACCTCCGGACAGGGAAGGGTGTGGAGACCCAGTACTTC
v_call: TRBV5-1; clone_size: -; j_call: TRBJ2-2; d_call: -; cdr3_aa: CASSFKDTAGELFF; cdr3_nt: TGCGCCAGCAGCTTTAAGGACACCGCGGGGGAGCTGTTTTTT
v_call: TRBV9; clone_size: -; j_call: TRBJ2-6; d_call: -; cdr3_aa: CASSVAGDSSGANVLTF; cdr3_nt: TGTGCCAGCAGCGTAGCGGGAGATTCCTCTGGGGCCAACGTCCTGACTTTC
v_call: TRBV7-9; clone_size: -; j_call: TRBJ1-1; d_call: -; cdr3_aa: CASSFREGGNTEAFF; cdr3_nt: TGTGCCAGCAGCTTTCGGGAGGGAGGGAACACTGAAGCTTTCTTT
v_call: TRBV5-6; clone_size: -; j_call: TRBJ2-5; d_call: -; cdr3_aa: CASSRAVDRIEETQYF; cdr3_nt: TGTGCCAGCAGCAGAGCCGTTGACAGGATTGAAGAGACCCAGTACTTC
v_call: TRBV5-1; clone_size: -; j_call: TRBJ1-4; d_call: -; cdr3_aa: CASSRTAENEKLFF; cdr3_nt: TGCGCCAGCAGCCGGACAGCCGAAAATGAAAAACTGTTTTTT
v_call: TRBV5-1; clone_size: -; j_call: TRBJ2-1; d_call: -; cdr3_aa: CASSKARRGRVNDNEQFF; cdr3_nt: TGCGCCAGCAGCAAAGCCCGGAGGGGGAGGGTCAACGACAATGAGCAGTTCTTC
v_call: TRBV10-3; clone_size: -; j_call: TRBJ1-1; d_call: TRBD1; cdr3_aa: CAISDRDRRSAAEAFF; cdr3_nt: TGTGCCATCAGTGATCGGGACAGGAGGAGTGCTGCTGAAGCTTTCTTT
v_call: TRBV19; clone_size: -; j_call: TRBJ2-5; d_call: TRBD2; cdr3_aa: CASSIGSTSSETQYF; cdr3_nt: TGTGCCAGTAGTATCGGCTCGACTAGCTCGGAGACCCAGTACTTC
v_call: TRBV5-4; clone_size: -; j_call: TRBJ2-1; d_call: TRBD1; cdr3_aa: CASSPRTGTFEQFF; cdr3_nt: TGTGCCAGCAGCCCGAGGACAGGGACGTTCGAGCAGTTCTTC
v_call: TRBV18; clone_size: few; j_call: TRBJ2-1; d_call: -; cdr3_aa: CASSPSARQGGGVEQFF; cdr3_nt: TGTGCCAGCTCACCATCAGCTCGACAGGGAGGAGGCGTTGAGCAGTTCTTC
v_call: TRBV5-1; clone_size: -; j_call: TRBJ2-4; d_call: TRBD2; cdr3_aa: CASSLAGGFAKNIQYF; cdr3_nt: TGCGCCAGCAGCTTGGCGGGGGGTTTCGCCAAAAACATTCAGTACTTC
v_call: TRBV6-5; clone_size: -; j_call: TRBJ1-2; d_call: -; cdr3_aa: CASSYSRTLNYGYTF; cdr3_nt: TGTGCCAGCAGTTACTCGCGCACACTAAACTATGGCTACACCTTC
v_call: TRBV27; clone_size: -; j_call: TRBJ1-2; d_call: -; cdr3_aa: CASSSPGQGVRSYTF; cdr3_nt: TGTGCCAGCAGTTCCCCGGGACAAGGTGTTAGAAGCTACACCTTC
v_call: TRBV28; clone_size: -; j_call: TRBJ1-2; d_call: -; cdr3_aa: CASSLSNYGYTF; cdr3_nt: TGTGCCAGCAGCCTCTCCAACTATGGCTACACCTTC
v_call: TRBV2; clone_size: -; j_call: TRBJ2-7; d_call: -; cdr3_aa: CASSAGFIAPSEQYF; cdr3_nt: TGTGCCAGCAGTGCTGGCTTCATCGCCCCCAGCGAGCAGTACTTC
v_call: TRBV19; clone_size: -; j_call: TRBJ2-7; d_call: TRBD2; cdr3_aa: CASSIGPGLAAYTPEQYF; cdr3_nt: TGTGCCAGTAGTATTGGCCCGGGACTAGCGGCCTACACCCCCGAGCAGTACTTC
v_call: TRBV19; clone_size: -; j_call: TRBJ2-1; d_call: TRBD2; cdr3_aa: CASSRLAPLDEQFF; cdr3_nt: TGTGCCAGTAGTAGACTAGCCCCCTTGGATGAGCAGTTCTTC
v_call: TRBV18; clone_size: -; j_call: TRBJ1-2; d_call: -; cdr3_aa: CASSPSVNYGYTF; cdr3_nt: TGTGCCAGCTCACCATCGGTTAACTATGGCTACACCTTC
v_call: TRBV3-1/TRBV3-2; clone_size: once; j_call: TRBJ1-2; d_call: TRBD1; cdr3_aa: CASSRGQGARGYTF; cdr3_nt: TGTGCCAGCAGCCGGGGACAGGGGGCACGTGGCTACACCTTC
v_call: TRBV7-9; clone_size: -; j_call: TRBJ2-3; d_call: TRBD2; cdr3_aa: CASSPRGGRAKGTQYF; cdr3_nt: TGTGCCAGCAGCCCCCGGGGGGGGCGAGCGAAGGGTACGCAGTATTTT
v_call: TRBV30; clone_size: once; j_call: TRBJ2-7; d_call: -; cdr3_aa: CARTGAGDF; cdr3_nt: TGTGCCAGGACCGGAGCGGGCGACTTC
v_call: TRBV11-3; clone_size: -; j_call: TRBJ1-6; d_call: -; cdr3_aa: CARTSGVTYNSPLHF; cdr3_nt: TGTGCCAGAACTTCAGGGGTAACCTATAATTCACCCCTCCACTTT
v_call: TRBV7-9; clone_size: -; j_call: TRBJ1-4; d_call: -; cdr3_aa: CASSLVGSGNEKLFF; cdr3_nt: TGTGCCAGCAGCTTAGTTGGGAGTGGTAATGAAAAACTGTTTTTT
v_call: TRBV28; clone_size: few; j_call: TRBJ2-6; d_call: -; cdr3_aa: CASSPSPAGRYVSGANVLTF; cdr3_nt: TGTGCCAGCAGTCCTTCCCCGGCAGGGAGGTACGTGTCTGGGGCCAACGTCCTGACTTTC
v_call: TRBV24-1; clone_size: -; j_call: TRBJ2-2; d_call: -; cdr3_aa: CATRLAASGELFF; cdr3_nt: TGTGCCACCAGACTAGCCGCCTCCGGGGAGCTGTTTTTT
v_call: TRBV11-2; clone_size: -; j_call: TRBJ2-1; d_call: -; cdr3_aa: CASSLEVQAERFF; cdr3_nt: TGTGCCAGCAGCTTAGAAGTTCAGGCCGAGAGGTTCTTC
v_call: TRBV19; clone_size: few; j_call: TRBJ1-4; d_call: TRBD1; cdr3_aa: CASSIIRGRSTNEKLFF; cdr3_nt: TGTGCCAGTAGTATCATCAGGGGGAGATCAACTAATGAAAAACTGTTTTTT
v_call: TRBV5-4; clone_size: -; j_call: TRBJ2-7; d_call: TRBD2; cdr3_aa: CASSWGGRYEQYF; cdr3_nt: TGTGCCAGCAGCTGGGGGGGGAGATACGAGCAGTACTTC
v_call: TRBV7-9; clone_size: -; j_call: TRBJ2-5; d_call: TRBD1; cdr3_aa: CASSLAGTGKETQYF; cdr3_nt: TGTGCCAGCAGCTTAGCGGGGACAGGGAAAGAGACCCAGTACTTC
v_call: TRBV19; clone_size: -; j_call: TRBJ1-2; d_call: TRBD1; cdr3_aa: CASSTTGGPGSTF; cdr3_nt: TGTGCCAGTAGTACGACAGGGGGCCCCGGTTCTACCTTC
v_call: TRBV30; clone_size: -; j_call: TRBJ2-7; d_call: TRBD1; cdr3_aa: CAWTDRVSEQYF; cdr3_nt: TGTGCCTGGACGGACAGGGTGTCCGAGCAGTACTTC
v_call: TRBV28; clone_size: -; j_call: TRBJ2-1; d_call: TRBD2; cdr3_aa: CASSLSGGRNTRTYNEQFF; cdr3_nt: TGTGCCAGCTCACTGTCTGGCGGGAGGAACACTCGGACCTACAATGAGCAGTTCTTC
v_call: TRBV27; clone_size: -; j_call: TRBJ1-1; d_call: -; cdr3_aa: CASRSHDRAEAFF; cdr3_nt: TGTGCCAGCCGTTCTCACGACAGAGCTGAAGCTTTCTTT
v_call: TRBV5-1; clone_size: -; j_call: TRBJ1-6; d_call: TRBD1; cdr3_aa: CASSLGGTENSPLHF; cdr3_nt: TGCGCCAGCAGCTTGGGTGGGACAGAAAATTCACCCCTCCACTTT
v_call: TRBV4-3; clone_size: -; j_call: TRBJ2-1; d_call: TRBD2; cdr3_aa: CASSQVAPSGVYNEQFF; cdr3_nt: TGCGCCAGCAGCCAAGTTGCTCCCAGCGGGGTTTACAATGAGCAGTTCTTC
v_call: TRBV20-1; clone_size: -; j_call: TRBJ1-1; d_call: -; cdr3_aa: CSASTGTEAFF; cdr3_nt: TGCAGTGCCAGTACTGGCACTGAAGCTTTCTTT
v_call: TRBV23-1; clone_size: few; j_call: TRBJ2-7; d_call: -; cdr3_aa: CASSQPAGEQHEQYF; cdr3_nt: TGCGCCAGCAGTCAACCGGCAGGTGAACAACACGAGCAGTACTTC
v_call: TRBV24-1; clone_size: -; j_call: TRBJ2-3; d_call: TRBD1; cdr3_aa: CATSDPGTGERDTQYF; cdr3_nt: TGTGCCACCAGTGACCCCGGGACAGGGGAAAGAGATACGCAGTATTTT
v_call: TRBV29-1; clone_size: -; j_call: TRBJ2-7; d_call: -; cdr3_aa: CSVEQEWEQYF; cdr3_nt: TGCAGCGTTGAACAGGAATGGGAGCAGTACTTC
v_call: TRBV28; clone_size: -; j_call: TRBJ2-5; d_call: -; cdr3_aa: CASSLGLGVRETQYF; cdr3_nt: TGTGCCAGCAGTTTAGGTTTGGGAGTCAGGGAGACCCAGTACTTC